This entry lists 32 T cell receptor beta chains sequenced from one sample in a study of OX40 agonist ivuxolimab in advanced cancers. Clones were sequenced by immunoSEQ multiplex PCR, and TCRdb holds only the in-frame ones, with some missing. The sample carries 57,000 or so clones, 75% to 90% recorded once. The input for sequencing was CD4+ or CD8+ T cells sorted from blood, taken in a trial of the OX40 agonist ivuxolimab. Receptors originate from an adult with an advanced solid tumor such as melanoma, head and neck, liver or kidney cancer.

This clone was found once. The chain recombines TRBV6-5 with TRBJ2-5, with 8 bases matching TRBD2. The germline V gene has CDR1 MNHEY and CDR2 SVGAGI. The CDR3 totals 13 residues. With 7 bases clipped from V and 5 bases from J, the junction kept 6 bases outside the gene matches. CDR3 in amino acids: CASTAGGTETQYF. In DNA, the CDR3 is TGTGCCAGCACGGCGGGAGGCACCGAGACCCAGTACTTC.

The V call is TRBV11-3, the J call TRBJ1-1; weak D call: TRBD1 (6 bases). CDR1 SGHNT and CDR2 YENEEA come from the germline V gene. This CDR3 spans 12 amino acids. The V gene lost 4 bases and the J gene lost 7 bases, with 10 bases spanning the gap. CDR3 amino acids: CASSSRGGEAFF. The CDR3 bases are TGTGCCAGCAGCTCCCGAGGGGGTGAAGCTTTCTTT.

The V and J genes are TRBV7-8 and TRBJ1-4; D uncertain. With 2 bases removed from V and 0 bases from J, the gap between germline ends came to 4 bases. The germline V gene has CDR1 SGHVS and CDR2 FQNEAQ. The CDR3 contains 14 residues. In DNA form, the CDR3 reads TGTGCCAGCAGCTTACACGCAACTAATGAAAAACTGTTTTTT. This sequence encodes CASSLHATNEKLFF.

The chain has TRBV27 and TRBJ2-1, with TRBD2 matching over 12 bases. CDR3 length: 15 amino acids. V gave up 8 bases and J gave up 2 bases; unmatched junction bases: 4. CDR1 is MNHEY, CDR2 SMNVEV, per germline (reference sequence). Here the CDR3 DNA reads TGTGCCAGCCATCTAGCGGGAGGGACCTACAATGAGCAGTTCTTC. Amino acid sequence: CASHLAGGTYNEQFF.

This rearrangement joins TRBV6-4 to TRBJ2-3; the D gene could be TRBD1 or TRBD2 (6 bases each). CDR3 size: 14 residues. Germline-derived CDR1 and CDR2 are MRHNA and SNTAGT. The V end was cut by 2 bases, the J end by 5 bases, with 11 bases between. CDR3 residues: CASSDGGRGDTQYF. In nucleotides, the CDR3 is TGTGCCAGCAGTGACGGGGGGCGCGGAGATACGCAGTATTTT.

CDR3 nucleotide sequence: TGTGCCAGCAGTTACGGGGAGGGGGCGAGAGAGCAGTACTTC. This encodes CASSYGEGAREQYF. This rearrangement joins TRBV6-5 to TRBJ2-7; D possibly matches TRBD1 or TRBD2 (7 bases each). From germline, CDR1 is MNHEY and CDR2 SVGAGI. This CDR3 is built from 14 residues. With 2 bases removed from V and 7 bases from J, the gap between germline ends came to 15 bases.

The V call is TRBV27, the J call TRBJ1-4, with D possibly TRBD1 on 5 matching bases. Germline values: CDR1 MNHEY, CDR2 SMNVEV (reference sequence). The CDR3 totals 14 residues. V lost 3 bases and J 1 base, leaving 6 bases between the germline ends. The CDR3 DNA is TGTGCCAGCAGTTTCGGGGGAACTAATGAAAAACTGTTTTTT. Translating it yields CASSFGGTNEKLFF.

The chain couples TRBV10-3 to TRBJ2-7, with D perhaps matching TRBD1 (5 bases). The V end was cut by 6 bases, the J end by 1 base, with 13 bases between. The CDR3 sequence is 14 residues long. CDR1 and CDR2 (germline): ENHRY, SYGVKD. The CDR3 spells CAIRTPDTSYEQYF. The CDR3 DNA is TGTGCCATCAGGACCCCGGACACTTCCTACGAGCAGTACTTC.

The genes are TRBV7-8 and TRBJ2-3, with 12 bases matching TRBD2. Germline assignment: CDR1 SGHVS and CDR2 FQNEAQ. J gave up 5 bases and V 3 bases, and 15 bases lay outside the gene matches. This CDR3 has 19 amino acids. CDR3 sequence: CASSFVYSATSGRLDTQYF. CDR3 DNA: TGTGCCAGCAGCTTCGTTTACTCTGCGACTAGCGGGAGATTAGATACGCAGTATTTT.

The chain recombines TRBV5-1 with TRBJ2-1; no definite D call. From germline, CDR1 is SGHRS and CDR2 YFSETQ. The CDR3 consists of 14 residues. Trimming cost V 2 bases and J 0 bases, with 6 bases left between them. This chain's CDR3 is CASSFGSSYNEQFF. The CDR3, as DNA: TGCGCCAGCAGCTTCGGCAGCTCCTACAATGAGCAGTTCTTC.

The genes are TRBV28 and TRBJ2-2; TRBD2 aligns across 8 bases. Germline CDR1 reads MDHEN; CDR2 reads SYDVKM. This CDR3 comprises 16 residues. V was pared by 7 bases and J by 5 bases, with 12 bases of the junction left unmatched. The CDR3 DNA sequence: TGTGCCAGCACGACGACCCGGGAGGGTGGGACCGGGGAGCTGTTTTTT. This codes for CASTTTREGGTGELFF.

The genes are TRBV14 and TRBJ1-1; D ambiguous. Deletions cut 2 bases from V and 4 bases from J, with 8 bases between. Germline V gene lookup returns CDR1 SGHDN and CDR2 FVKESK. The CDR3 length is 13 residues. CDR3 DNA: TGTGCCAGCAGCCAAAGCTCGAGCACTGAAGCTTTCTTT. Protein: CASSQSSSTEAFF. Drawing the rest from reference TRBV14 and TRBJ1-1, the complete variable domain is EAGVTQFPSHSVIEKGQTVTLRCDPISGHDNLYWYRRVMGKEIKFLLHFVKESKQDESGMPNNRFLAERTGGTYSTLKVQPAELEDSGVYFCASSQSSSTEAFFGQGTRLTVV.

This rearrangement joins TRBV13 to TRBJ1-4, with a weak D call TRBD1 (5 bases). The V gene's germline CDR1 is PRHDT and CDR2 FYEKMQ (reference sequence). Trimming shortened V by 5 bases and J by 3 bases, and 10 bases separated the two germline ends. The CDR3 has 14 residues. CDR3 residues: CASSLRDPNEKLFF. DNA of the CDR3: TGTGCCAGCAGCCTCCGGGACCCTAATGAAAAACTGTTTTTT.

Here the CDR3 reads CASSMKRESPPEQFF. The CDR3 DNA follows: TGTGCCAGTAGTATGAAGCGGGAGTCCCCCCCGGAGCAGTTCTTC. The chain combines TRBV19 with TRBJ2-1; 8 bases are shared with TRBD2. Germline CDR1 is LNHDA and CDR2 is SQIVND (reference sequence). The CDR3 consists of 15 residues. V trimming: 3 bases; J trimming: 10 bases; junction bases outside the gene matches: 11.

The rearrangement uses TRBV6-1 and TRBJ2-1; 8 bases line up with TRBD1. The CDR3 length is 14 residues. V lost 1 base to trimming and J lost 8 bases; unmatched junction nucleotides: 4. Germline lookup yields CDR1 MNHNS and CDR2 SASEGT. In nucleotides, the CDR3 is TGTGCCAGCAGTGAAGGGACAGGGAGCCATGAGCAGTTCTTC. Translated, it gives CASSEGTGSHEQFF.

The V call is TRBV2, the J call TRBJ1-5, with TRBD1 matching 8 bases. The length of the CDR3 is 17 residues. Trimming at V came to 5 bases and at J to 2 bases, leaving 11 bases not matched to a gene. CDR1 is SNHLY and CDR2 is FYNNEI in the germline V gene. The CDR3 DNA is TGTGCCAGCAGTTCCGACAGGGGCGAGAGTGGCAATCAGCCCCAGCATTTT. This encodes CASSSDRGESGNQPQHF.

This clone appeared a single time. The rearrangement links TRBV9 to TRBJ2-7, with 8 nucleotides matching TRBD2. The CDR3 is 15 amino acids. V shed 6 bases and J 2 bases; nucleotides not matched to a gene: 10. Germline V gene sequence: CDR1 SGDLS, CDR2 YYNGEE. CDR3 region: CASTPRPGGPYEQYF. The CDR3 DNA follows: TGTGCCAGCACCCCACGACCGGGAGGGCCCTACGAGCAGTACTTC.

This chain connects TRBV27 to TRBJ1-5; D call uncertain. With 3 bases removed from V and 4 bases from J, the gap between germline ends came to 13 bases. Germline-derived CDR1 and CDR2 are MNHEY and SMNVEV (reference sequence). This CDR3 is built from 15 residues. The DNA for the CDR3 is TGTGCCAGCAGTTTCTCCCGGGTAGCTAATCAGCCCCAGCATTTT. Its protein is CASSFSRVANQPQHF.

The chain joins TRBV7-3 to TRBJ2-3; unclear D gene. The CDR3 loop spans 14 amino acids. V was shortened by 7 bases and J by 1 base, with 12 bases between the two germline ends. CDR1 is SGHTA, CDR2 FQGTGA, per germline. This CDR3 reads CASTIDQGTDTQYF. CDR3 in DNA: TGTGCCAGCACCATAGACCAGGGCACAGATACGCAGTATTTT.

The chain recombines TRBV11-2 with TRBJ1-1, with D possibly TRBD1 on 6 matching bases. The germline V gene encodes CDR1 SGHAT and CDR2 FQNNGV. The CDR3 covers 15 residues. The V end was cut by 1 base, the J end by 1 base, with 10 bases between. The CDR3 DNA reads TGTGCCAGCAGCTTAGCGGGGGCTCCGAACACTGAAGCTTTCTTT. Translated: CASSLAGAPNTEAFF.

The chain links TRBV28 to TRBJ2-7; D uncertain. Trimming took off 3 bases at V and 0 bases at J, with 6 bases between the two ends. The germline CDR1 and CDR2 sequences are MDHEN and SYDVKM. The CDR3 length is 13 residues. This chain's CDR3 is CASSFHSSYEQYF. The DNA of the CDR3 is TGTGCCAGCAGTTTTCACAGCTCCTACGAGCAGTACTTC.

The V gene is TRBV5-1, the J gene TRBJ1-1; the D is unclear. The CDR3 has 14 amino acids. Per the germline V gene, CDR1 is SGHRS and CDR2 is YFSETQ. The V end was cut by 4 bases, the J end by 0 bases, with 10 bases between. DNA for the CDR3: TGCGCCAGCAGCGAAATCGGGGTGAACACTGAAGCTTTCTTT. It yields the protein CASSEIGVNTEAFF.

The chain recombines TRBV28 with TRBJ1-2, with TRBD1 as a possible D gene (5 bases). The V gene's germline CDR1 is MDHEN and CDR2 SYDVKM. The germline V and J ends were trimmed by 3 bases and 4 bases, with 21 bases remaining between them. This CDR3 region has 17 residues. Here the CDR3 reads CASSFPSDGGRGYGYTF. The CDR3 DNA reads as TGTGCCAGCAGTTTCCCTTCAGATGGGGGGAGGGGCTATGGCTACACCTTC.

The chain carries TRBV19 and TRBJ1-5; 7 bases are shared with TRBD1. Unmatched junction bases numbered 4, after V lost 3 bases and J lost 5 bases. The CDR3 is 14 residues long. Germline CDR1 LNHDA, CDR2 SQIVND (reference sequence). CDR3 DNA: TGTGCCAGTAGTATCCGGGACAGAGATCAGCCCCAGCATTTT. This gives the protein CASSIRDRDQPQHF.

The chain recombines TRBV11-3 with TRBJ2-3; 8 bases align to TRBD2. V lost 1 base and J lost 4; bases outside the gene matches: 7. The CDR3 runs to 16 residues. In germline, CDR1 is SGHNT, CDR2 YENEEA. The CDR3 bases are TGTGCCAGCAGCTTAGTTTCGCGCGGGAGGTCAGATACGCAGTATTTT. This encodes CASSLVSRGRSDTQYF.

This clone was counted only a few times. The chain carries TRBV28 and TRBJ2-5; TRBD2 might be the D (6 bases). V was trimmed by 3 bases and J by 3 bases, leaving 11 bases between them. Germline assignment: CDR1 MDHEN and CDR2 SYDVKM. The CDR3 length is 14 residues. CDR3 DNA sequence: TGTGCCAGCAGTTTTGGGGAGGACGAAGAGACCCAGTACTTC. Its protein is CASSFGEDEETQYF.

This clone was counted once. The rearrangement joins TRBV27 to TRBJ2-7; D perhaps matches TRBD1 (5 bases). V gave up 3 bases and J gave up 2 bases, with 8 bases separating them. The length of the CDR3 is 13 residues. Germline lookup yields CDR1 MNHEY and CDR2 SMNVEV (reference sequence). As DNA, the CDR3 is TGTGCCAGCAGTTTTCGACAGACCTACGAGCAGTACTTC. The encoded protein is CASSFRQTYEQYF.

The V call is TRBV11-2, the J call TRBJ2-5; D is unresolved. The CDR3 runs 13 residues. Trimming shortened V by 3 bases and J by 5 bases, and 10 bases separated the two germline ends. The germline V gene has CDR1 SGHAT and CDR2 FQNNGV. The CDR3 sequence is CASSFGQRETQYF. CDR3 bases: TGTGCCAGCAGCTTTGGTCAGAGGGAGACCCAGTACTTC.

The rearrangement links TRBV28 to TRBJ2-5; TRBD2 is a possible D gene (6 bases). Trimming left V 3 bases short and J 5 bases short, with 22 bases between. The CDR3 runs to 17 residues. CDR1 is MDHEN and CDR2 is SYDVKM in the germline V gene. The CDR3 loop reads CASSFSPGLASDETQYF. The CDR3 nucleotides are TGTGCCAGCAGTTTTAGCCCAGGGCTAGCGTCTGACGAGACCCAGTACTTC.

CDR3 region: CASSQGQGRTEAFF. CDR3 DNA sequence: TGTGCCAGCAGTCAAGGACAGGGGCGCACTGAAGCTTTCTTT. The chain has TRBV27 and TRBJ1-1; 9 bases align to TRBD1. There are 14 residues in the CDR3. V lost 5 bases and J lost 4; bases outside the gene matches: 5. Germline V gene data show CDR1 as MNHEY and CDR2 as SMNVEV (reference sequence).

The V gene is TRBV4-1, the J gene TRBJ2-2; D unclear. Per germline, CDR1 MGHRA and CDR2 YSYEKL. This CDR3 contains 16 residues. The V end lost 0 bases, the J end lost 4 bases, and 12 bases lay between the germline ends. This CDR3 is CASSQDRPRGTGELFF. In DNA, the CDR3 is TGCGCCAGCAGCCAAGATCGACCGCGAGGCACCGGGGAGCTGTTTTTT.

The chain recombines TRBV2 with TRBJ2-4; D remains unclear. The CDR3 consists of 15 residues. V lost 1 base to trimming and J lost 3 bases, with 10 bases between them. CDR1 and CDR2 (germline): SNHLY, FYNNEI. This CDR3 is CASSEEPLFKNIQYF. CDR3 DNA sequence: TGTGCCAGCAGTGAAGAACCGCTTTTCAAAAACATTCAGTACTTC.